The text below deals with one TCR beta chain. This clonotype was found a few times. The specificity of this receptor is unknown. Per-base qualities were not stored, and no clone one base away is much larger. Interpreted using the paper, the treatment or condition label stands for: live attenuated yellow fever vaccine strain. At each blood-draw timepoint, two biological replicates of bulk PBMCs were collected. A standard Ficoll-Paque protocol was used to isolate PBMCs from peripheral blood. TriZol was used to extract RNA from bulk PBMCs, CD4 and CD8 fractions, and dextramer-positive and dextramer-negative fractions. CDR3 length: 15 amino acids, cysteine to phenylalanine. Of all the DNA, just the CDR3 is kept, 45 bases in frame from base 1. Based on the germline V gene, the CDR1 and CDR2 sequences are MDHEN and SYDVKM. V ends up 6 bases short and J 4 bases short, with an unmatched junction base count of 9.

This specimen comes from a study of T cells after yellow fever vaccination (dated by TCRdb to between 2017 and 2020). For the wider study: The SMART-Seq v4 Ultra Low Input RNA kit was used to prepare libraries from fractions with low cell numbers. To follow T-cell clones before and after both primary and booster YFV17D yellow fever vaccination, bulk TCR alpha and beta repertoires underwent longitudinal sequencing. Blood samples were taken at several timepoints before and after primary and secondary immunization, and bulk PBMC replicates and cell subsets were isolated. Two healthy male donors made up the cohort, one aged 18 to 30 years and the other aged 30 to 40 years.

Points the paper makes about the study in general: After the booster, most of the clones that had expanded following primary vaccination were detected again (around 97% of CD4 and around 90% of CD8), which suggests that memory was broadly maintained. FACS-sorted repertoires could contain abundant contaminating clonotypes from the bulk population, so computational filtering was required. A small share of clonotypes was detected in both CD4 and CD8 compartments, with the overlap likely arising from convergent recombination. The study included only a couple of donors, which limits how far the findings can be generalized. The secondary T-cell response was found to be weaker but faster than the primary response, with a peak reached on day 5 rather than on day 15.

Synthesis of TCR cDNA relied on 5'RACE template switching, a step that introduced a universal primer site along with unique molecular identifiers. cDNA synthesis was primed from both the TCR alpha and TCR beta constant segments. Libraries were amplified in two PCR steps, with sample barcodes and sequencing adapters added in the second step. Sequencing of libraries was performed on Illumina HiSeq 2500 (2x100 bp) or NovaSeq (2x150 bp). Turning to the authors' computational methods: MIGEC handled demultiplexing of reads and collapsing into UMI consensus sequences, while MiXCR performed V(D)J alignment. Clonotypes responding to the vaccine were identified with edgeR on replicate PBMC samples, with the criteria of FDR below 0.01 and a log2 fold change above 5 up to day 15. Each bulk clonotype received a CD4 or CD8 identity based on whether the sequenced CD4 or CD8 repertoire contained that clonotype at higher abundance. TCRdb reworked the public reads: Q25 trimming with fastp, MiXCR clone assembly, productive beta chains retained. One record per CDR3 amino acid sequence lists the most common genes and DNA. The V and J calls follow TCRdb's processing rather than the paper's. The sample records 450,000 to 550,000 distinct CDR3 sequences, 21% of which are singletons. Of the sample, about a sixth falls within the top ten clones.

The source material was PBMCs, sampled about 21 days after the first yellow fever vaccination. The sequence joins TRBV28 to TRBJ2-3; the central 8 bases match TRBD2. The clonotype originates from a young man who received the YFV17D yellow fever vaccine. In nucleotides, the sequence is TGTGCCAGCAGACTTAGTAGCGGGGCAGCAGATACGCAGTATTTT. Translated, it reads CASRLSSGAADTQYF. The entire variable domain, with the stretches around the CDR3 drawn from the reference TRBV28 and TRBJ2-3 proteins, is DVKVTQSSRYLVKRTGEKVFLECVQDMDHENMFWYRQDPGLGLRLIYFSYDVKMKEKGDIPEGYSVSREKKERFSLILESASTNQTSMYLCASRLSSGAADTQYFGPGTRLTVL.